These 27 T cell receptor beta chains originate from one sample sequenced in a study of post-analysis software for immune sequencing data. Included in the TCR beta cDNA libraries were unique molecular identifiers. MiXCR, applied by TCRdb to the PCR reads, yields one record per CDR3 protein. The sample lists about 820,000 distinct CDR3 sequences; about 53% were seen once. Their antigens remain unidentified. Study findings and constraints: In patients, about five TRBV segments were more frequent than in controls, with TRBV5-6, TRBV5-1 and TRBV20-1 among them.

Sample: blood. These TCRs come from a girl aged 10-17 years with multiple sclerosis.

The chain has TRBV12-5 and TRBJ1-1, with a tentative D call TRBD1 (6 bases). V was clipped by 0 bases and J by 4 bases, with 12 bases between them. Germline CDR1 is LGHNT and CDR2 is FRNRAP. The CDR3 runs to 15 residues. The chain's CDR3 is CASGLVGRGVTEAFF. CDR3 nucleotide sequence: TGTGCTAGTGGTTTGGTAGGCAGGGGTGTCACTGAAGCTTTCTTT.

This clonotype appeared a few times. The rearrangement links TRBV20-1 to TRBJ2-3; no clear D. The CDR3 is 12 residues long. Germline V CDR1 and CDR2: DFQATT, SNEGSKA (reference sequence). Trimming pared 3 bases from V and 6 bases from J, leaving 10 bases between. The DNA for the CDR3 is TGCAGTGCTAGTCCCAGAGCGGATACGCAGTATTTT. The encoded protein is CSASPRADTQYF.

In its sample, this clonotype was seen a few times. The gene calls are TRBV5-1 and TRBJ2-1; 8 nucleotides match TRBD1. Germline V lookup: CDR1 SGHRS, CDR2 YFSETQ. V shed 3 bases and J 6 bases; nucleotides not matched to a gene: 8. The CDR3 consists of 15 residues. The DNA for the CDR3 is TGCGCCAGCAGCTCGGACAGGGTCGAGGTCAATGAGCAGTTCTTC. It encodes CASSSDRVEVNEQFF.

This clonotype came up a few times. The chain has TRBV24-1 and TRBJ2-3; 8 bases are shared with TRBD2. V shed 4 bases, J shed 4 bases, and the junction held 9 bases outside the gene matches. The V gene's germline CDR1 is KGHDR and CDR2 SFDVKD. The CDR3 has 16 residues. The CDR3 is CATSDPSGSKPDTQYF. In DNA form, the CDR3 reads TGTGCCACCAGTGACCCGAGCGGGAGTAAGCCAGATACGCAGTATTTT.

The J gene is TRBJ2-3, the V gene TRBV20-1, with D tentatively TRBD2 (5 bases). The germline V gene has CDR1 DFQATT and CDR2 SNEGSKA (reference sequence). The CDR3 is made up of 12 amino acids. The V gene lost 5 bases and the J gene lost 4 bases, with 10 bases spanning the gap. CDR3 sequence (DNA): TGCAGTGCTCAGGAGAGGGCAGATACGCAGTATTTT. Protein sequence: CSAQERADTQYF.

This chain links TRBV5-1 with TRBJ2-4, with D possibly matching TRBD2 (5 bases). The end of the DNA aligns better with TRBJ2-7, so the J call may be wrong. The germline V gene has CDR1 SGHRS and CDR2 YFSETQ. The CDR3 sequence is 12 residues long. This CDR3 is CASSHGDYEQYF. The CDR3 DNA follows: TGCGCCAGCAGCCACGGGGACTACGAGCAGTACTTC.

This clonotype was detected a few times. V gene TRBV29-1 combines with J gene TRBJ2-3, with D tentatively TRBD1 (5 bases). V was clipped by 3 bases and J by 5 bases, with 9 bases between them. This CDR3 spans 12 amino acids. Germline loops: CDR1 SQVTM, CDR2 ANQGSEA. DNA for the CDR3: TGCAGCGTTGACAGGGTTAGAGATACGCAGTATTTT. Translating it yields CSVDRVRDTQYF.

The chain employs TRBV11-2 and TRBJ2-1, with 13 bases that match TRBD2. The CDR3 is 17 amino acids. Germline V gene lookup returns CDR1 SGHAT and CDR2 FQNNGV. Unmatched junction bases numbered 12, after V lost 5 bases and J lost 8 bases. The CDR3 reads CASSTRQGLAGPYEQFF. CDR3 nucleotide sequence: TGTGCCAGCAGCACAAGACAGGGACTAGCGGGGCCATATGAGCAGTTCTTC. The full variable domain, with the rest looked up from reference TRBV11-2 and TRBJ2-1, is EAGVAQSPRYKIIEKRQSVAFWCNPISGHATLYWYQQILGQGPKLLIQFQNNGVVDDSQLPKDRFSAERLKGVDSTLKIQPAKLEDSAVYLCASSTRQGLAGPYEQFFGPGTRLTVL.

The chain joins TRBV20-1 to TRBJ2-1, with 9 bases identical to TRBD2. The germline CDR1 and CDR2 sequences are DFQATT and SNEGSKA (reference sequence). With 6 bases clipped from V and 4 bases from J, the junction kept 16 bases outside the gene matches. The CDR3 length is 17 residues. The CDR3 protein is CSASPSGRRPWYNEQFF. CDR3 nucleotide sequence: TGCAGTGCCTCCCCCAGCGGGAGGCGACCGTGGTACAATGAGCAGTTCTTC.

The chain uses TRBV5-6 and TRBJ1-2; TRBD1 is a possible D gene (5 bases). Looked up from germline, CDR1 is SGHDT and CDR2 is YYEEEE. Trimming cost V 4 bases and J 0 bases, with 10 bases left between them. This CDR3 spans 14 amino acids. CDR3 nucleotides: TGTGCCAGCAGCCAGGGCCTAGCTAACTATGGCTACACCTTC. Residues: CASSQGLANYGYTF.

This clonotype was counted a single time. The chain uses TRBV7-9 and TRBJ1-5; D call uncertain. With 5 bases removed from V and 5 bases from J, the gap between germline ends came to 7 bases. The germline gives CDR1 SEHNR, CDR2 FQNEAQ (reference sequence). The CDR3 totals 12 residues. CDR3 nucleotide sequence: TGTGCCAGCAGCAACAGAGATCAGCCCCAGCATTTT. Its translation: CASSNRDQPQHF.

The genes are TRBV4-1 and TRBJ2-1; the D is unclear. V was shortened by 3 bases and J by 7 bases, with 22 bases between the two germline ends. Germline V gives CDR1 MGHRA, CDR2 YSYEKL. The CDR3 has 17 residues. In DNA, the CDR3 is TGCGCCAGCAGCCACTCCCGGGCCGCCTCAATCGGTAATGAGCAGTTCTTC. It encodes CASSHSRAASIGNEQFF.

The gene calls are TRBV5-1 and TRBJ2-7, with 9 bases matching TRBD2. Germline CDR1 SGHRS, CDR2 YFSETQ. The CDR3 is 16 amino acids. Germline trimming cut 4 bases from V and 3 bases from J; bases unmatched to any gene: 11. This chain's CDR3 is CASSATGTSSIYEQYF. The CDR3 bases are TGCGCCAGCAGCGCCACTGGGACTAGCAGTATCTACGAGCAGTACTTC. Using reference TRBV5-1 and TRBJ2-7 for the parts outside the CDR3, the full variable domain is KAGVTQTPRYLIKTRGQQVTLSCSPISGHRSVSWYQQTPGQGLQFLFEYFSETQRNKGNFPGRFSGRQFSNSRSEMNVSTLELGDSALYLCASSATGTSSIYEQYFGPGTRLTVT.

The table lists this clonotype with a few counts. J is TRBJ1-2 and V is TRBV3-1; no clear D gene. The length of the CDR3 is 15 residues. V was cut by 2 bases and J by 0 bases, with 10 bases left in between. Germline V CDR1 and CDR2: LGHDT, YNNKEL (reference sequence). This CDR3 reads CASSQSNRPNYGYTF. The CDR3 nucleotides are TGTGCCAGCAGCCAATCGAACAGACCTAACTATGGCTACACCTTC. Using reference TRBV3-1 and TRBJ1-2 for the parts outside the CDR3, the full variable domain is DTAVSQTPKYLVTQMGNDKSIKCEQNLGHDTMYWYKQDSKKFLKIMFSYNNKELIINETVPNRFSPKSPDKAHLNLHINSLELGDSAVYFCASSQSNRPNYGYTFGSGTRLTVV.

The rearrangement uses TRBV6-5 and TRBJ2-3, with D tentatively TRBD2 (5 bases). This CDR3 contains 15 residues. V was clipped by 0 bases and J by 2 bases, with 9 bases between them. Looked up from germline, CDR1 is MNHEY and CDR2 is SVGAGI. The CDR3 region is CASSYSRLLTDTQYF. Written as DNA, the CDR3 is TGTGCCAGCAGTTACTCGAGACTACTCACAGATACGCAGTATTTT.

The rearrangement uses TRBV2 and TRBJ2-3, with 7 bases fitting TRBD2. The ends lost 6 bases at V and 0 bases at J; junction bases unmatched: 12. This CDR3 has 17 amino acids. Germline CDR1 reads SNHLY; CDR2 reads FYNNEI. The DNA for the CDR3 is TGTGCCAGCAGGGTTCCTCGAGCGGGGTCTAGCACAGATACGCAGTATTTT. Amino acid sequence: CASRVPRAGSSTDTQYF.

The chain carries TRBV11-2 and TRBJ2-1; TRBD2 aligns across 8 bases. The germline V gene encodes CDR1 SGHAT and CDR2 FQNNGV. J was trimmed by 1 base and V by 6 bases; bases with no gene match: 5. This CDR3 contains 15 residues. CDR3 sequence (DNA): TGTGCCAGCAGTTTGGGACTAGAATCCTACAATGAGCAGTTCTTC. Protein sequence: CASSLGLESYNEQFF.

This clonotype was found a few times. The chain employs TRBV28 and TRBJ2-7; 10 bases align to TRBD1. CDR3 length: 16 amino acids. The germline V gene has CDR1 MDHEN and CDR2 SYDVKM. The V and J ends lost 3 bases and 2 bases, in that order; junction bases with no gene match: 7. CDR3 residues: CASSLDRDRGTYEQYF. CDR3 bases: TGTGCCAGCAGTTTGGACCGGGACAGGGGAACCTACGAGCAGTACTTC.

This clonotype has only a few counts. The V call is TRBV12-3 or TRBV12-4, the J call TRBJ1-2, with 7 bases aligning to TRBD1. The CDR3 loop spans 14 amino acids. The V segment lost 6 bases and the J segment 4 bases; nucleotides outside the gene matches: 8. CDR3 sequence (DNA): TGTGCCAGCAGCCCGCTGGGACAGCTCTATGGCTACACCTTC. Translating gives CASSPLGQLYGYTF.

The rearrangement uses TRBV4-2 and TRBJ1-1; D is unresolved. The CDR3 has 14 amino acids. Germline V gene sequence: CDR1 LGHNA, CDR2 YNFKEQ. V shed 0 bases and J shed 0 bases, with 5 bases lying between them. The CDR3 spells CASSQERVNTEAFF. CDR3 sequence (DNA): TGTGCCAGCAGCCAAGAACGGGTGAACACTGAAGCTTTCTTT.

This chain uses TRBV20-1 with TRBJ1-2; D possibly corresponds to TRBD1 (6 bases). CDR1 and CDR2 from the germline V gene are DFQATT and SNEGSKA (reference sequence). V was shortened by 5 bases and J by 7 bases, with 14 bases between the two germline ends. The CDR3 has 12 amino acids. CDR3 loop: CSAYNRVGGYTF. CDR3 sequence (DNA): TGCAGTGCTTACAACAGGGTCGGTGGCTACACCTTC.

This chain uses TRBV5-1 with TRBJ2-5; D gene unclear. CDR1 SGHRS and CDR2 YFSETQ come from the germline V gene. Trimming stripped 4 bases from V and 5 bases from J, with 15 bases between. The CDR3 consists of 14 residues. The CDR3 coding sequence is TGCGCCAGCAGCGGGCCCGCAGCCCGGGAGACCCAGTACTTC. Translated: CASSGPAARETQYF.

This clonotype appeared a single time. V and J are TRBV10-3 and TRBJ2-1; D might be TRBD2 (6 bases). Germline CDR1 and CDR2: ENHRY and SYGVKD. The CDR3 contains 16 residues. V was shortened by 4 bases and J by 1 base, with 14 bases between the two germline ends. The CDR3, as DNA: TGTGCCATCAGTGGCTGGACGGGGGATTCCTACAATGAGCAGTTCTTC. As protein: CAISGWTGDSYNEQFF.

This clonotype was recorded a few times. The CDR3 sequence: CASSQSQADEQYF. DNA for the CDR3: TGTGCCAGCAGCCAAAGTCAGGCGGACGAGCAGTACTTC. The chain joins TRBV4-2 to TRBJ2-4; D remains unclear. The J call may be incorrect, as the DNA end agrees better with TRBJ2-7. The CDR3 consists of 13 residues. Germline assignment: CDR1 LGHNA and CDR2 YNFKEQ.

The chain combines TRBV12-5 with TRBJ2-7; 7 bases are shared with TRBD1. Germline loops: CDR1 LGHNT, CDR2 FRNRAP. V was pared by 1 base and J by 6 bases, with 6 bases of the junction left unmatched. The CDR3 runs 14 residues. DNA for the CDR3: TGTGCTAGTGGTTTGGAGGGGGCTGGCTCCGAGCAGTACTTC. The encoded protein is CASGLEGAGSEQYF.

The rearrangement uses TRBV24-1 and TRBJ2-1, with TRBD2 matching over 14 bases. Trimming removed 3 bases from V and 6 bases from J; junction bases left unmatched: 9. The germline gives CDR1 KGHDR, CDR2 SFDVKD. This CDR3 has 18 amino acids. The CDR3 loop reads CATSDTTTSGRARNEQFF. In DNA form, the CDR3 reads TGTGCCACCAGTGATACCACGACTAGCGGGAGGGCTCGCAATGAGCAGTTCTTC.

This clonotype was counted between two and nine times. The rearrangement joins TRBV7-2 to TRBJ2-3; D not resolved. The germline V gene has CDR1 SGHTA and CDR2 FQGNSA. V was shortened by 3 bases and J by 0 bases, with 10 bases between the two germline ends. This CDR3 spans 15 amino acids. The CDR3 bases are TGTGCCAGCAGCTTTTCGACCTTTAGCACAGATACGCAGTATTTT. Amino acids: CASSFSTFSTDTQYF.